This TCR beta chain is drawn from a study of PD-L1 blockade in urothelial cancer. Produced via immunoSEQ multiplex PCR; TCRdb's table is partial and in-frame only. This sample carries tens of thousands of clones, roughly 84% of them seen once, and the ten largest clones take about 4.7%. V trimming: 3 bases; J trimming: 9 bases; junction bases outside the gene matches: 11. The germline CDR1 and CDR2 sequences are SGDLS and YYNGEE. This CDR3 has 15 amino acids. The sample here was PBMCs, taken around atezolizumab (anti-PD-L1) treatment. The TCR was taken from a man aged 65 to 79 with urothelial cancer. V gene TRBV9 combines with J gene TRBJ2-1; 8 bases line up with TRBD1. The CDR3, as DNA: TGTGCCAGCAGCGGTCCAGGGGGCAACGTTGTTGAGCAGTTCTTC. Encoded protein: CASSGPGGNVVEQFF.